The entry that follows covers one TCR beta chain sequence. Antigen unknown. The sample originates from a study of OX40 agonist ivuxolimab in advanced cancers. About the research overall: The patients received agonistic anti-OX40 (CD134) antibody ivuxolimab. Those enrolled were approximately 78% male, with a mean age of 60 years and ages from about 20 to 80.

General study points: CD8+ T cells (on average) carried more expanded clones than CD4+ T cells. The study found among the lowest clonal expansion in partial responders at 0.1-3.0 mg/kg.

Libraries were prepared by immunoSEQ multiplex PCR; TCRdb keeps only in-frame clonotypes and omits some of them. The table shows roughly 3,100 clones, with around three quarters occurring only once. Germline CDR1 reads MNHNY; CDR2 reads SVGAGI (reference sequence). The V and J ends lost 4 bases and 1 base respectively, with 7 bases between them. This CDR3 contains 13 residues. This receptor was obtained from an adult with an advanced solid tumor such as melanoma, head and neck, liver or kidney cancer. The specimen was CD4+ or CD8+ T cells sorted from blood, collected in a trial of the OX40 agonist ivuxolimab. The chain has TRBV6-6 and TRBJ2-5; no clear D gene. The CDR3 sequence: CASSSGSQETQYF. The CDR3 DNA follows: TGTGCCAGCAGTTCTGGTTCCCAAGAGACCCAGTACTTC.